The 20 T cell receptor beta chains below all came from one sample that was sequenced in a study of T cell changes during pregnancy in multiple sclerosis. The protocol was immunoSEQ multiplex PCR, while the TCRdb copy is restricted to in-frame clones and leaves out a portion. In the table there are about 70,000 clones, under 95% of which are singletons. Sequencing used peripheral blood, obtained in the third trimester of pregnancy. These receptors were obtained from a female donor in good health, enrolled as a control in a pregnancy study.

The rearrangement uses TRBV5-1 and TRBJ2-6; no clear D. The CDR3 runs 16 residues. Deletions cut 0 bases from V and 0 bases from J, with 7 bases between. Per the germline V gene, CDR1 is SGHRS and CDR2 is YFSETQ. The CDR3 sequence: CASSLELISGANVLTF. CDR3 coding DNA: TGCGCCAGCAGCTTGGAACTGATCTCTGGGGCCAACGTCCTGACTTTC.

In nucleotides, the CDR3 is TGTGCCAGCAGCGCCGGGGGGAGACTCTTCTACAATGAGCAGTTCTTC. Residues: CASSAGGRLFYNEQFF. V is TRBV9 and J is TRBJ2-1; 7 bases align to TRBD2. Germline values: CDR1 SGDLS, CDR2 YYNGEE. V shed 3 bases and J 3 bases; nucleotides not matched to a gene: 9. The CDR3 totals 16 residues.

The V gene is TRBV5-4, the J gene TRBJ2-3; a possible D gene is TRBD2 (5 bases). The CDR3 consists of 16 residues. The germline gives CDR1 SGHNT, CDR2 YYREEE (reference sequence). V was pared by 0 bases and J by 5 bases, with 16 bases between. The CDR3 nucleotides are TGTGCCAGCAGCTTGGGGGAGTCGCTCTTGGGAGATACGCAGTATTTT. Its translation is CASSLGESLLGDTQYF.

This chain joins TRBV11-2 and TRBJ1-5, with 9 bases aligning to TRBD1. This CDR3 is 16 amino acids long. With V trimmed by 1 base and J by 7 bases, 8 bases remained unmatched. The germline V gene encodes CDR1 SGHAT and CDR2 FQNNGV. The CDR3 protein is CASSLGPTGGGQPQHF. DNA of the CDR3: TGTGCCAGCAGCTTAGGACCAACAGGGGGCGGACAGCCCCAGCATTTT. Filled out from reference TRBV11-2 and TRBJ1-5, the complete variable domain reads EAGVAQSPRYKIIEKRQSVAFWCNPISGHATLYWYQQILGQGPKLLIQFQNNGVVDDSQLPKDRFSAERLKGVDSTLKIQPAKLEDSAVYLCASSLGPTGGGQPQHFGDGTRLSIL.

This chain uses TRBV19 with TRBJ1-4, with unresolved D. V was pared by 6 bases and J by 0 bases, with 14 bases between. This CDR3 comprises 16 residues. Germline CDR1 reads LNHDA; CDR2 reads SQIVND (reference sequence). The CDR3 spells CASRPSRLTTNEKLFF. The CDR3 nucleotides are TGTGCCAGTAGACCCTCCCGACTAACAACTAATGAAAAACTGTTTTTT.

The rearrangement links TRBV30 to TRBJ1-2; D is undetermined. Trimming took 2 bases from V and 8 from J, leaving 12 bases between them. The CDR3 consists of 12 residues. Germline CDR1 and CDR2: GTSNPN and SVGIG (reference sequence). The CDR3: CAWSPSPGGYTF. The CDR3 bases are TGTGCCTGGAGTCCCTCTCCTGGCGGCTACACCTTC. Together with reference TRBV30 and TRBJ1-2, the CDR3 gives the full variable domain: SQTIHQWPATLVQPVGSPLSLECTVEGTSNPNLYWYRQAAGRGLQLLFYSVGIGQISSEVPQNLSASRPQDRQFILSSKKLLLSDSGFYLCAWSPSPGGYTFGSGTRLTVV.

The rearrangement links TRBV30 to TRBJ1-3; TRBD1 might be the D (5 bases). V lost 5 bases to trimming and J lost 8 bases, with 10 bases between them. Germline V CDR1 and CDR2: GTSNPN, SVGIG (reference sequence). The CDR3 is 11 amino acids. This chain's CDR3 is CAWAGGDTIYF. The DNA of the CDR3 is TGTGCCTGGGCGGGGGGTGACACCATATATTTT.

The chain couples TRBV7-9 to TRBJ1-1; possibly TRBD1 for D (6 bases). The CDR3 spans 15 residues. Trimming took off 5 bases at V and 1 base at J, with 14 bases between the two ends. The germline gives CDR1 SEHNR, CDR2 FQNEAQ (reference sequence). CDR3 protein: CASSPKGGRNTEAFF. CDR3 nucleotide sequence: TGTGCCAGCAGCCCTAAAGGGGGTCGGAACACTGAAGCTTTCTTT. The full variable domain, in which reference TRBV7-9 and TRBJ1-1 provide the parts outside the CDR3, is DTGVSQNPRHKITKRGQNVTFRCDPISEHNRLYWYRQTLGQGPEFLTYFQNEAQLEKSRLLSDRFSAERPKGSFSTLEIQRTEQGDSAMYLCASSPKGGRNTEAFFGQGTRLTVV.

The chain links TRBV7-3 to TRBJ1-1; unclear D gene. The CDR3 runs to 14 residues. V was pared by 6 bases and J by 2 bases, with 13 bases between. The germline V gene encodes CDR1 SGHTA and CDR2 FQGTGA. The CDR3 reads CASRSGPGNTEAFF. As DNA, the CDR3 is TGTGCCAGCAGGTCGGGCCCGGGAAACACTGAAGCTTTCTTT.

The chain uses TRBV29-1 and TRBJ1-5, with a tentative D call TRBD1 (5 bases). The CDR3 sequence is 14 residues long. Trimming took 3 bases from V and 3 from J, leaving 12 bases between them. Germline CDR1 reads SQVTM; CDR2 reads ANQGSEA. The CDR3 sequence is CSVDKGLNNQPQHF. The CDR3 DNA reads as TGCAGCGTTGACAAGGGGTTAAACAATCAGCCCCAGCATTTT.

The sample holds one count of this clone. The chain links TRBV6-1 to TRBJ1-6, with TRBD1 matching 7 bases. The CDR3 totals 14 residues. Germline V lookup: CDR1 MNHNS, CDR2 SASEGT. J was trimmed by 4 bases and V by 5 bases; bases with no gene match: 2. CDR3 protein: CASSQGQYNSPLHF. The CDR3 DNA follows: TGTGCCAGCAGTCAGGGACAGTATAATTCACCCCTCCACTTT.

The CDR3 loop reads CASSPQPREYGNQPQHF. The DNA for the CDR3 is TGTGCCAGCTCGCCCCAACCACGAGAATATGGCAATCAGCCCCAGCATTTT. The chain has TRBV18 and TRBJ1-5; D is unresolved. This CDR3 spans 17 amino acids. The V end lost 6 bases, the J end lost 2 bases, and 20 bases lay between the germline ends. Germline CDR1 KGHSH, CDR2 LQKENI.

J is TRBJ1-6 and V is TRBV7-9; unclear D gene. Looked up from germline, CDR1 is SEHNR and CDR2 is FQNEAQ (reference sequence). The CDR3 loop spans 14 amino acids. V was cut by 6 bases and J by 9 bases, with 15 bases left in between. The CDR3 here is CASRGDMAFSPLHF. CDR3 in DNA: TGTGCCAGCAGGGGAGACATGGCCTTTTCACCCCTCCACTTT.

The gene calls are TRBV28 and TRBJ1-2; D call uncertain. Germline loops: CDR1 MDHEN, CDR2 SYDVKM. CDR3 length equals 13 residues. The V end lost 3 bases, the J end lost 4 bases, and 9 bases lay between the germline ends. This chain's CDR3 is CASSFEGIYGYTF. In DNA, the CDR3 is TGTGCCAGCAGTTTTGAGGGAATCTATGGCTACACCTTC.

The chain is built from TRBV30 and TRBJ1-5; D may be TRBD1 (5 bases). The CDR3 has 13 residues. Germline CDR1 GTSNPN, CDR2 SVGIG (reference sequence). The V end was cut by 0 bases, the J end by 2 bases, with 5 bases between. As DNA, the CDR3 is TGTGCCTGGAGTGTAGGGGGCAATCAGCCCCAGCATTTT. Amino acids: CAWSVGGNQPQHF. The entire variable domain, with the rest obtained from reference TRBV30 and TRBJ1-5, is as follows: SQTIHQWPATLVQPVGSPLSLECTVEGTSNPNLYWYRQAAGRGLQLLFYSVGIGQISSEVPQNLSASRPQDRQFILSSKKLLLSDSGFYLCAWSVGGNQPQHFGDGTRLSIL.

The chain uses TRBV7-2 and TRBJ2-3, with a tentative D call TRBD1 (6 bases). This CDR3 spans 15 amino acids. Germline CDR1 and CDR2: SGHTA and FQGNSA. Trimming removed 4 bases at V and 4 bases at J, with 15 bases between. The CDR3 protein is CASSSKGDIADTQYF. DNA of the CDR3: TGTGCCAGCAGCTCCAAGGGGGACATAGCAGATACGCAGTATTTT.

This clone was observed a single time. The rearrangement links TRBV7-2 to TRBJ1-6, with a tentative D call TRBD1 (5 bases). CDR3 length: 17 amino acids. V was shortened by 4 bases and J by 9 bases, with 22 bases between the two germline ends. Germline loops: CDR1 SGHTA, CDR2 FQGNSA. In DNA form, the CDR3 reads TGTGCCAGCAGCTCCCAGGAATGGGGCCCAAGGGGTTCACCCCTCCACTTT. Amino acid sequence: CASSSQEWGPRGSPLHF.

The chain couples TRBV7-9 to TRBJ1-1; 7 bases map to TRBD1. Germline CDR1 reads SEHNR; CDR2 reads FQNEAQ (reference sequence). V shed 5 bases and J 2 bases; nucleotides not matched to a gene: 5. This CDR3 contains 14 residues. CDR3 region: CASSAGGTNTEAFF. CDR3 DNA: TGTGCCAGCAGCGCAGGGGGGACTAACACTGAAGCTTTCTTT.

The rearrangement joins TRBV5-1 to TRBJ1-2; 7 positions match TRBD1. CDR3 length: 14 amino acids. CDR1 is SGHRS and CDR2 is YFSETQ in the germline V gene. Trimming took 4 bases from V and 8 from J; bases not matched to a gene: 11. CDR3 sequence: CASSRTQGSQGYTF. For the CDR3, the DNA is TGCGCCAGCAGCCGGACACAGGGGTCGCAGGGCTACACCTTC. The full variable domain, its missing parts supplied by reference TRBV5-1 and TRBJ1-2, is KAGVTQTPRYLIKTRGQQVTLSCSPISGHRSVSWYQQTPGQGLQFLFEYFSETQRNKGNFPGRFSGRQFSNSRSEMNVSTLELGDSALYLCASSRTQGSQGYTFGSGTRLTVV.

This clone is labeled medium-sized (0.01 to 0.1%). The chain links TRBV5-6 to TRBJ2-7; TRBD1 aligns across 9 bases. The CDR3 extends over 15 amino acids. From germline, CDR1 is SGHDT and CDR2 YYEEEE. The V and J ends lost 4 bases and 8 bases, in that order; junction bases with no gene match: 13. This CDR3 is CASSKGTGHPTKQYF. CDR3 nucleotides: TGTGCCAGCAGCAAGGGGACAGGGCATCCTACGAAGCAGTACTTC. The whole variable domain, filled in from reference TRBV5-6 and TRBJ2-7, reads DAGVTQSPTHLIKTRGQQVTLRCSPKSGHDTVSWYQQALGQGPQFIFQYYEEEERQRGNFPDRFSGHQFPNYSSELNVNALLLGDSALYLCASSKGTGHPTKQYFGPGTRLTVT.